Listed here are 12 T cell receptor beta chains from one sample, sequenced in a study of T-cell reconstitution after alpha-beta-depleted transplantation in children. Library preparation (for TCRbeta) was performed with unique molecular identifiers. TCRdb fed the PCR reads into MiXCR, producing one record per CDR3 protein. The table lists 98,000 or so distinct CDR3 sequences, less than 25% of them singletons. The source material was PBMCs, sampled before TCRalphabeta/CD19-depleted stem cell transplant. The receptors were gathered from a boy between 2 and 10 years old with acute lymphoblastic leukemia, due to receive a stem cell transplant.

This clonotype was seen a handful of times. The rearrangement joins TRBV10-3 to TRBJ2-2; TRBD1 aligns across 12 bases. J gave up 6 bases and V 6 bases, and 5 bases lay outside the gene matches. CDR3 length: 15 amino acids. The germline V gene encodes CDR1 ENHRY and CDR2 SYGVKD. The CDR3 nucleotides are TGTGCCATCAGGCCCGGGACAGGGGGCCCCGGGGAGCTGTTTTTT. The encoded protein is CAIRPGTGGPGELFF.

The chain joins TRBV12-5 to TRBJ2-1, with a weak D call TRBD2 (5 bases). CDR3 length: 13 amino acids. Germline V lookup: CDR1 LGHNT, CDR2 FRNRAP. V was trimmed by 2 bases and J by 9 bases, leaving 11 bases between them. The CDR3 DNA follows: TGTGCTAGTGGTTTGAACGGAGGAGGTGAGCAGTTCTTC. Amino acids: CASGLNGGGEQFF.

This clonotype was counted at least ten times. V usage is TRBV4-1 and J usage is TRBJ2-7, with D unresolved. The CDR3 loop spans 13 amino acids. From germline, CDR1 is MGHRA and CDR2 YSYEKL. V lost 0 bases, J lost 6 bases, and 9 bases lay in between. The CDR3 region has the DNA TGCGCCAGCAGCCAAGATCCGGCCGGCGAGCAGTACTTC. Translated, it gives CASSQDPAGEQYF.

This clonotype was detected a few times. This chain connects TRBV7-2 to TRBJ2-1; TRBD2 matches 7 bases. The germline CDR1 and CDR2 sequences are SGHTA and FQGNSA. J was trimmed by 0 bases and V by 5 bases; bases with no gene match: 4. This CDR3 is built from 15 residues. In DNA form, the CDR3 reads TGTGCCAGCAGCCTTCTAGCGGCCTCCTACAATGAGCAGTTCTTC. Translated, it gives CASSLLAASYNEQFF.

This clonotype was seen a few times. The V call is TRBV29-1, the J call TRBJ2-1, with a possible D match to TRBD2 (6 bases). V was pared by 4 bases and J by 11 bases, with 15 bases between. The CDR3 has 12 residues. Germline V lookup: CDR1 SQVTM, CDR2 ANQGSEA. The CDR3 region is CSVVGTGGKQFF. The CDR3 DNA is TGCAGCGTTGTTGGGACTGGAGGAAAGCAGTTCTTC.

The CDR3: CASSSPTGTGAQPQHF. The CDR3 DNA sequence: TGTGCCAGCAGTTCCCCAACCGGGACAGGGGCTCAGCCCCAGCATTTT. The V call is TRBV28, the J call TRBJ1-5, with TRBD1 matching 10 bases. This CDR3 spans 16 amino acids. Germline values: CDR1 MDHEN, CDR2 SYDVKM. Trimming removed 4 bases from V and 6 bases from J; junction bases left unmatched: 9.

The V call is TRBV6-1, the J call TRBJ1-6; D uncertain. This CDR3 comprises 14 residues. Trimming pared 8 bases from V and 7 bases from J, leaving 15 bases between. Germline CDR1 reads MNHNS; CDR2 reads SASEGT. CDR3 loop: CASGIRTGNSPLHF. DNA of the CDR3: TGTGCCAGCGGTATCCGGACGGGGAATTCACCCCTCCACTTT.

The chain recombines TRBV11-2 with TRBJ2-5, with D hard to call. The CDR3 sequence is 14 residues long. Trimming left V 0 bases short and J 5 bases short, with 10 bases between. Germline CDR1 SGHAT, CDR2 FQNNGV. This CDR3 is CASSLDGFLETQYF. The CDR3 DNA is TGTGCCAGCAGCTTAGACGGCTTTCTGGAGACCCAGTACTTC.

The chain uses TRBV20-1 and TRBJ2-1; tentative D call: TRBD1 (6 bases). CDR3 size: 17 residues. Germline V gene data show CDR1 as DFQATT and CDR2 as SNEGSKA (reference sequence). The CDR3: CTFVNRDRRGFYNEQFF. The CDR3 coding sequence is TGCACATTCGTCAACAGGGACCGAAGGGGATTCTACAATGAGCAGTTCTTC.

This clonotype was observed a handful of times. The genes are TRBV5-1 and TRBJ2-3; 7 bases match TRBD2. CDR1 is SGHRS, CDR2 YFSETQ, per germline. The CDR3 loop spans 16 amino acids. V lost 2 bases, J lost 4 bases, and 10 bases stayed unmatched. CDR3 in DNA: TGCGCCAGCAGCTTTTCTAGCGGAGGGGCCCCAGATACGCAGTATTTT. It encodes CASSFSSGGAPDTQYF. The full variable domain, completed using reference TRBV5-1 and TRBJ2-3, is KAGVTQTPRYLIKTRGQQVTLSCSPISGHRSVSWYQQTPGQGLQFLFEYFSETQRNKGNFPGRFSGRQFSNSRSEMNVSTLELGDSALYLCASSFSSGGAPDTQYFGPGTRLTVL.

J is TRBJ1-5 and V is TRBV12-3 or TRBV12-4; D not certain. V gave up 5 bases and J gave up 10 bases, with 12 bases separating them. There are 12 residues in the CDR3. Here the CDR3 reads CASSPTLTPQHF. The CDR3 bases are TGTGCCAGCAGTCCGACTCTCACTCCCCAGCATTTT.

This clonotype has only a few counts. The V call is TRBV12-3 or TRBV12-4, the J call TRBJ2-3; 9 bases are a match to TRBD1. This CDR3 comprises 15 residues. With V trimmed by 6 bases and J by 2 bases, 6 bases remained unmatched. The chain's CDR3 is CASSDRDRATDTQYF. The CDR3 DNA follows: TGTGCCAGCAGCGACCGGGACAGGGCCACAGATACGCAGTATTTT.